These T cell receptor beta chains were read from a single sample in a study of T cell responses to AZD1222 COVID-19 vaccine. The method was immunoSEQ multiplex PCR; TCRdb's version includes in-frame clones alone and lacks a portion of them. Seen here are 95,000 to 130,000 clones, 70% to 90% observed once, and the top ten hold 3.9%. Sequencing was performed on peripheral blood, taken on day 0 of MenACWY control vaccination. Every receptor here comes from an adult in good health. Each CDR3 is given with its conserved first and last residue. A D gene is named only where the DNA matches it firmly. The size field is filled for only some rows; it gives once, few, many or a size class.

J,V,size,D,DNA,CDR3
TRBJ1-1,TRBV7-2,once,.,TGTGCCAGCACCCGAGGGTGGGCAGCCGAAGCTTTCTTT,CASTRGWAAEAFF
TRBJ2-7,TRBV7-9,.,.,TGTGCCAGCAGCACCGCGAGCGGACGGCCTTCCTACGAGCAGTACTTC,CASSTASGRPSYEQYF
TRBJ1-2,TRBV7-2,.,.,TGTGCCAGCAGCACCAGAGGGGTCCACTATGGCTACACCTTC,CASSTRGVHYGYTF
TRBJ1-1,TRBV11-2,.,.,TGTGCCAGCAGCGTACAAGAAGCTTTCTTT,CASSVQEAFF
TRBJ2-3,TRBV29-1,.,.,TGCAGCTTTGAAGGTAGTGGCACAGATACGCAGTATTTT,CSFEGSGTDTQYF
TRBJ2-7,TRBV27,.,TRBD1,TGTGCCAGCAGTTTATCCCTTGGACAGGGCTACTACGAGCAGTACTTC,CASSLSLGQGYYEQYF
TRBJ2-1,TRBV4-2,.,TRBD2,TGTGCCAGCAGCCCAGACACTAGCGGGCGAATCAATGAGCAGTTCTTC,CASSPDTSGRINEQFF
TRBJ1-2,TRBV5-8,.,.,TGTGCCAGCACCCCGGGACCCCAGATGTATTATGGCTACACCTTC,CASTPGPQMYYGYTF
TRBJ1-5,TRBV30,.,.,TGTGCCTGGAGTGATCAGCCCCAGCATTTT,CAWSDQPQHF
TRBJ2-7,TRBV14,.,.,TGTGCCAGCAGCCTCGGCGGGACCTCCGTCGAGCAGTACTTC,CASSLGGTSVEQYF
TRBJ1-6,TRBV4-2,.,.,TGTGCCAGCAGCCAACAGGAAAACTCCTATAATTCACCCCTCCACTTT,CASSQQENSYNSPLHF
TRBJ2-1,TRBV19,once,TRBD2,TGTGCCAGTAGTATGCTAGCGGGGTCCCTTAATGAGCAGTTCTTC,CASSMLAGSLNEQFF
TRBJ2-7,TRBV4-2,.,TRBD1,TGTGCCAGCAGCCAAGAGGGACAGCGAAACTCCTACGAGCAGTACTTC,CASSQEGQRNSYEQYF
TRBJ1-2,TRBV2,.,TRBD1,TGTGCCAGCAGTGAATCCCCCCCGACAGGGTACACCTTC,CASSESPPTGYTF
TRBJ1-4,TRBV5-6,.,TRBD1,TGTGCCAGCAGCTTGGGGGACAGGGCAACTAATGAAAAACTGTTTTTT,CASSLGDRATNEKLFF
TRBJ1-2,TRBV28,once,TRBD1,TGTGCCAGCAGTCCCCCGGTGGGACAGGGGTTCGGCACCTTC,CASSPPVGQGFGTF
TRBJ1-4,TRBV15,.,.,TGTGCCACCAGCAGAGATGCGGCAGCCGAGAATGAAAAACTGTTTTTT,CATSRDAAAENEKLFF
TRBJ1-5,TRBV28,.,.,TGTGCCAGCAGCTATCGACTAGCACCATTCGAGGATCAGCCCCAGCATTTT,CASSYRLAPFEDQPQHF
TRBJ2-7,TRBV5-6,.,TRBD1,TGTGCCAGCAGCTTGTTGTCGGCCGGGACAGGGCACGAGCAGTACTTC,CASSLLSAGTGHEQYF
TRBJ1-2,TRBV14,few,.,TGTGCCAGCAGCCAAGTCGGAATCAACTTCTATGGCTACACCTTC,CASSQVGINFYGYTF
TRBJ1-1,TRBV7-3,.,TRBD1,TGTGCCAGCAGCTCGACAGGGCTTGATCCTGAAGCTTTCTTT,CASSSTGLDPEAFF
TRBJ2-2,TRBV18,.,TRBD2,TGTGCCAGCTCACCACCGGGGCTAGCGGGGGTCACCACCGGGGAGCTGTTTTTT,CASSPPGLAGVTTGELFF
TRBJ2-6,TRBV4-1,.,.,TGCGCCAGCAGCCCCCGAGAGGCTGGGGCCAACGTCCTGACTTTC,CASSPREAGANVLTF
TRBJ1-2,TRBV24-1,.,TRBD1,TGTGCCACCAGTGATGGACCGACAGGGACGGTGGGGTATGGCTACACCTTC,CATSDGPTGTVGYGYTF
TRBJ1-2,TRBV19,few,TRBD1,TGTGCCAGTGCATACCCCCGGACAGGGGATGGCTACACCTTC,CASAYPRTGDGYTF
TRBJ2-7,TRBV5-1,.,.,TGCGCCAGCAGCATCTCGGGACCGCCTGGCGAGCAGTACTTC,CASSISGPPGEQYF
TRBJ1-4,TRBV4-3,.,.,TGCGCCAGCAGCCAAGGCGACGCACGTGAAAAACTGTTTTTT,CASSQGDAREKLFF
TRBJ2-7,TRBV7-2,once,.,TGTGCCAGCAGCGGTAGCGACGGGGTAGGGGAGCAGTACTTC,CASSGSDGVGEQYF
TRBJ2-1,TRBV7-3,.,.,TGTGCCAGCAGCTCGTCGATCTGGGACAATGAGCAGTTCTTC,CASSSSIWDNEQFF
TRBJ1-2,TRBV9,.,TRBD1,TGTGCCAGCAGCGCCACGGGACAGGGTAACTATGGCTACACCTTC,CASSATGQGNYGYTF
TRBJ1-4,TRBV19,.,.,TGTGCCAGTAGTGTCAGGGGAATCAATGAAAAACTGTTTTTT,CASSVRGINEKLFF
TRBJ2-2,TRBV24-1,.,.,TGTGCCACCAGTCCCAGTGCGGCCGGGGAGCTGTTTTTT,CATSPSAAGELFF
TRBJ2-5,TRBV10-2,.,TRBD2,TGCGCCAGCACCGTAGCGGGGGGGGCCAAAGAGACCCAGTACTTC,CASTVAGGAKETQYF
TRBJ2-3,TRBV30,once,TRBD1,TGTGCCTGGAGGGATCGGGACAGGGGGCAGTATTTT,CAWRDRDRGQYF
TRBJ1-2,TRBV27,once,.,TGTGCCAGCAGTTTAAGCCGTCAGGGGACCTATGGCTACACCTTC,CASSLSRQGTYGYTF
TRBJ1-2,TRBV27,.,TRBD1,TGTGCCAGCAGTTACGACAGGGGGCGGGGTGGCTACACCTTC,CASSYDRGRGGYTF
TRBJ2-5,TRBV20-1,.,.,TGCAGTGCTACCCACCAAGAGACCCAGTACTTC,CSATHQETQYF
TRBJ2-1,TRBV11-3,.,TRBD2,TGTGCCAGCAGTAGCGGGGGGGGAAATGAGCAGTTCTTC,CASSSGGGNEQFF
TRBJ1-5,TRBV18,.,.,TGTGCCAGCTCACCAAATCGAGGGAACAATCAGCCCCAGCATTTT,CASSPNRGNNQPQHF
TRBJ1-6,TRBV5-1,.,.,TGCGCCAGCAGCGCCGGACAGAGCTATAATTCACCCCTCCACTTT,CASSAGQSYNSPLHF
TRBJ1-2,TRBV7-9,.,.,TGTGCCAGCTTAGGGGGGTCGGACTATGGCTACACCTTC,CASLGGSDYGYTF
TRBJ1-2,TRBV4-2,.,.,TGTGCCAGCAGAATTGGGGGGGCCCTCAGTGGCTACACCTTC,CASRIGGALSGYTF
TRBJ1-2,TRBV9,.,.,TGTGCCAGCAGCGTAGACGGACAGACCTTCGATGGCTACACCTTC,CASSVDGQTFDGYTF
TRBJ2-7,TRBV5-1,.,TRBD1,TGCGCCAGCAGCTTAGAGACAGGGTTCTACGAGCAGTACTTC,CASSLETGFYEQYF
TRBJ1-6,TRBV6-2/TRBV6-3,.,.,TGTGCCAGCAGTTACCAGGGGCCGATTAATTCACCCCTCCACTTT,CASSYQGPINSPLHF
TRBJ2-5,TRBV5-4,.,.,TGTGCCAGCAGCTTGGTGGGAGGGGGCTTTGGAGAGACCCAGTACTTC,CASSLVGGGFGETQYF